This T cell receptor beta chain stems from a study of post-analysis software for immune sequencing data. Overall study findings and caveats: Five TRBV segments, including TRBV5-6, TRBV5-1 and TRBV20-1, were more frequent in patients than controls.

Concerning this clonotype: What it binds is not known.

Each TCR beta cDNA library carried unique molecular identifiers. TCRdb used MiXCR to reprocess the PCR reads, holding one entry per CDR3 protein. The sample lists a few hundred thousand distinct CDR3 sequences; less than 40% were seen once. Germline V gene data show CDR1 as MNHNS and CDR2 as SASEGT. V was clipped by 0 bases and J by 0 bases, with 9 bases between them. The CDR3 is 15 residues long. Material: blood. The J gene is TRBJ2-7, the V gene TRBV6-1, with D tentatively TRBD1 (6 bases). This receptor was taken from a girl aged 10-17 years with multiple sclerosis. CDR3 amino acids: CASSEAETGSYEQYF. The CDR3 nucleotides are TGTGCCAGCAGTGAAGCAGAGACAGGCTCCTACGAGCAGTACTTC.